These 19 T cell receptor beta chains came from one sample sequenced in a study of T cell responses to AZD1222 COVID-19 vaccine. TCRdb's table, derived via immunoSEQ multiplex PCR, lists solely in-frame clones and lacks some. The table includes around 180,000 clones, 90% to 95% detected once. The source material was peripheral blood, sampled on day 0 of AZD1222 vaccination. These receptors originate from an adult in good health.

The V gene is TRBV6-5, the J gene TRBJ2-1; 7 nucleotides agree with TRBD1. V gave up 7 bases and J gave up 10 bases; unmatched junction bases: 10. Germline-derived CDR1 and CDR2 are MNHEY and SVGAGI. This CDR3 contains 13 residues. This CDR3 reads CASTGQAAGEQFF. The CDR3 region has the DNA TGTGCCAGCACCGGACAGGCGGCAGGGGAGCAGTTCTTC.

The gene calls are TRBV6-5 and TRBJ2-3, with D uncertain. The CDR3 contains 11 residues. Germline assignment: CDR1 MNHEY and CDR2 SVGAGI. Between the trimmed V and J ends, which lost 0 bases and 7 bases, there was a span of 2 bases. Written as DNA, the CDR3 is TGTGCCAGCAGTTACTCCAATACGCAGTATTTT. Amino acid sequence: CASSYSNTQYF.

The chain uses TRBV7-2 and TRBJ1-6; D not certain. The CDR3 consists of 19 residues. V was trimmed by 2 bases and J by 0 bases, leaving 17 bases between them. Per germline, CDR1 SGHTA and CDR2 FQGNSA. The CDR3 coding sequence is TGTGCCAGCAGCTTATTAGGCAAAGCGGGCTACTCCTATAATTCACCCCTCCACTTT. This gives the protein CASSLLGKAGYSYNSPLHF.

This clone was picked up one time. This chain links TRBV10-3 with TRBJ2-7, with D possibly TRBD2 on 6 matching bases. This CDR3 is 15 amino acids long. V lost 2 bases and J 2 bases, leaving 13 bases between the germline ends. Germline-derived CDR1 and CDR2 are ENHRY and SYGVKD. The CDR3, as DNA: TGTGCCATCAGTGAGGGAGGGAGGATCACCTACGAGCAGTACTTC. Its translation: CAISEGGRITYEQYF.

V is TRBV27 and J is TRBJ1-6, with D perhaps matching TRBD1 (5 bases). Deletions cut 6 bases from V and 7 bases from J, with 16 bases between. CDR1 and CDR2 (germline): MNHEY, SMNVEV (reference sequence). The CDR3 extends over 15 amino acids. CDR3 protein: CASSYTVQANSPLHF. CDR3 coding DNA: TGTGCCAGCAGCTACACGGTACAGGCAAATTCACCCCTCCACTTT.

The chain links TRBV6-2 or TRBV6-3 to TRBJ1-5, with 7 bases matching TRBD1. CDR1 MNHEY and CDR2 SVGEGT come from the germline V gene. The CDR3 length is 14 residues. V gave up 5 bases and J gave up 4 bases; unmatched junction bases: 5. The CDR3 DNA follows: TGTGCCAGCAGTCGACAGGGTAGTAATCAGCCCCAGCATTTT. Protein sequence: CASSRQGSNQPQHF.

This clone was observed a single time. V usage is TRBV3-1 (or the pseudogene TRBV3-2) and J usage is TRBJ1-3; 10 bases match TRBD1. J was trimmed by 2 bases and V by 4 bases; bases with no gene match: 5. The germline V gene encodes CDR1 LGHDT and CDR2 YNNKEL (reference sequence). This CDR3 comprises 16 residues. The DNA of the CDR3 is TGTGCCAGCAGCCTAAGACAGGGGGCGACTGGAAACACCATATATTTT. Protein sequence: CASSLRQGATGNTIYF.

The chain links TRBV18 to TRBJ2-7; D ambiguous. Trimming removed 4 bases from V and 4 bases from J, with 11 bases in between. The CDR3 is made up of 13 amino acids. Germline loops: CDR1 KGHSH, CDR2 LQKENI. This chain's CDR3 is CASSLESTYEQYF. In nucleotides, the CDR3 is TGTGCCAGCTCACTTGAATCCACTTACGAGCAGTACTTC.

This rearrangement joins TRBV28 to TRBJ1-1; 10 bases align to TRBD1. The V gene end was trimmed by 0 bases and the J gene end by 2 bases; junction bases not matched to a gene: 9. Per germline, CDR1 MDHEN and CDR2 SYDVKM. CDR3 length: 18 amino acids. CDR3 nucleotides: TGTGCCAGCAGTTTATGGGACAGGGGGATCGTGCTAAACACTGAAGCTTTCTTT. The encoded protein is CASSLWDRGIVLNTEAFF.

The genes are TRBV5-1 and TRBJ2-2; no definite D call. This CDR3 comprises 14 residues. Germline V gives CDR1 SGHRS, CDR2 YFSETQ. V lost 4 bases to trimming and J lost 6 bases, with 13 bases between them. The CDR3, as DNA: TGCGCCAGCAGCAACAGACTGATGTCCGGGGAGCTGTTTTTT. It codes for CASSNRLMSGELFF.

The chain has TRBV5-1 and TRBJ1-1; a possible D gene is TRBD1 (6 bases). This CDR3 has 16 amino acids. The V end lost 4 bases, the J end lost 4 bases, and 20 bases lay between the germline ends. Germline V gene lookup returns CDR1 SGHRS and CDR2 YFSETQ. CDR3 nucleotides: TGCGCCAGCAGCGCTTTGGACAGCGCGGGGGGCACTGAAGCTTTCTTT. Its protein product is CASSALDSAGGTEAFF.

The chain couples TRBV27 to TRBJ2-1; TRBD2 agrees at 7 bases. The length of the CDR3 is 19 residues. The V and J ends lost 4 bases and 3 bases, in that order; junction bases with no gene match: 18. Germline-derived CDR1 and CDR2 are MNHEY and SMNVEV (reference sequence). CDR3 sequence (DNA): TGTGCCAGCAGTTCCTCGACTAGCCTGAGTTGGGACTACTACAATGAGCAGTTCTTC. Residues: CASSSSTSLSWDYYNEQFF.

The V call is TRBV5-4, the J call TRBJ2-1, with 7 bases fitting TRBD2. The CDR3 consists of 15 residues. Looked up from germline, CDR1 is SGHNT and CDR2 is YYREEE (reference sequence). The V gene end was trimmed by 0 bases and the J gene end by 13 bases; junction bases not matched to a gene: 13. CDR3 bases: TGTGCCAGCAGCTTGGACGGCCGAAAACTAGCGCCCCAGTTCTTC. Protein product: CASSLDGRKLAPQFF.

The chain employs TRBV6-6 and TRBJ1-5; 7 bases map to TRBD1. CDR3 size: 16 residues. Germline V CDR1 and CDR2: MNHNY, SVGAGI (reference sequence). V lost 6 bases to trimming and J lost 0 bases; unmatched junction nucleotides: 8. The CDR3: CASRPQGGYSNQPQHF. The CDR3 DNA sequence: TGTGCCAGCAGACCCCAGGGGGGATATAGCAATCAGCCCCAGCATTTT.

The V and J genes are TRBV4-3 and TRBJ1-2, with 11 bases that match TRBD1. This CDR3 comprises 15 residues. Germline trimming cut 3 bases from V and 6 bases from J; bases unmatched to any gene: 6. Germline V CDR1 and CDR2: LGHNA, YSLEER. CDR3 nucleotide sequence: TGCGCCAGCAGCCACCTCGGACAGGGGGCAGATGGCTACACCTTC. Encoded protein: CASSHLGQGADGYTF.

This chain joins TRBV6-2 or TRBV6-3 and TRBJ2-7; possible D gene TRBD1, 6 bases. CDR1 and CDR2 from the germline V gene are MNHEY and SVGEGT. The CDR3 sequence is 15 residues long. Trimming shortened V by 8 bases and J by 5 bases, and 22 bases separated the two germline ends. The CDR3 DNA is TGTGCCAGCTGCCGGGTGGCAGGGGTAGGCCACGAGCAGTACTTC. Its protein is CASCRVAGVGHEQYF.

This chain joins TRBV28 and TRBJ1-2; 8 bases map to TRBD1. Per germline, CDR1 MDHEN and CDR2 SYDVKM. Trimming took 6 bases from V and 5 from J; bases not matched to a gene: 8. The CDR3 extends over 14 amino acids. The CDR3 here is CASRDRARRYGYTF. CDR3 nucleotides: TGTGCCAGCAGGGACAGGGCTAGACGTTATGGCTACACCTTC.

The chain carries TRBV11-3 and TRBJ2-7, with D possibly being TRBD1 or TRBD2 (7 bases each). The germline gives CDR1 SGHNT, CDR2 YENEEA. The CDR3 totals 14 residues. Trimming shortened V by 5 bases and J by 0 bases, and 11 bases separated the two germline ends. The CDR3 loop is CASSPGGGSYEQYF. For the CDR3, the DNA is TGTGCCAGCAGCCCAGGGGGGGGCTCCTACGAGCAGTACTTC.

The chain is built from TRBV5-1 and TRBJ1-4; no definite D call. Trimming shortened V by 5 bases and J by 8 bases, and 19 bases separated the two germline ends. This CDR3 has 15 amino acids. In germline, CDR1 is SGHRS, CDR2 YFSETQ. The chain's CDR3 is CASSRSGHAMEKLFF. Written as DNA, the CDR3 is TGCGCCAGCAGTCGTTCGGGCCACGCGATGGAAAAACTGTTTTTT. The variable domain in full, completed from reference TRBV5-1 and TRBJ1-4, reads KAGVTQTPRYLIKTRGQQVTLSCSPISGHRSVSWYQQTPGQGLQFLFEYFSETQRNKGNFPGRFSGRQFSNSRSEMNVSTLELGDSALYLCASSRSGHAMEKLFFGSGTQLSVL.